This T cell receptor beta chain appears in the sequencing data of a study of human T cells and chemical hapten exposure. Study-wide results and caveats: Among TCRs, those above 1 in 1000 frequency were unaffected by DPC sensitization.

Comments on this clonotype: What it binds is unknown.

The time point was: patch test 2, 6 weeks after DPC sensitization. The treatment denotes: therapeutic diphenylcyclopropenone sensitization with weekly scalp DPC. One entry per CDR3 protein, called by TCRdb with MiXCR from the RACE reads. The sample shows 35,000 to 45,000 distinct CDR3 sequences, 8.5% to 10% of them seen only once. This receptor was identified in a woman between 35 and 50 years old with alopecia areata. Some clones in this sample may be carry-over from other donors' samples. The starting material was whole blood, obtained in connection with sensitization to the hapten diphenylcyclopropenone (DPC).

Here the CDR3 DNA reads TGCGCCAGCAGCCAAGTTTGGGGGTCCAGCAATCAGCCCCAGCATTTT. Its protein product is CASSQVWGSSNQPQHF. This sequence joins TRBV4-1 and TRBJ1-5, with D maybe TRBD1 (5 bases). The V and J ends lost 1 base and 1 base respectively, with 11 bases between them. CDR3 length: 16 residues. The germline gives CDR1 MGHRA, CDR2 YSYEKL.